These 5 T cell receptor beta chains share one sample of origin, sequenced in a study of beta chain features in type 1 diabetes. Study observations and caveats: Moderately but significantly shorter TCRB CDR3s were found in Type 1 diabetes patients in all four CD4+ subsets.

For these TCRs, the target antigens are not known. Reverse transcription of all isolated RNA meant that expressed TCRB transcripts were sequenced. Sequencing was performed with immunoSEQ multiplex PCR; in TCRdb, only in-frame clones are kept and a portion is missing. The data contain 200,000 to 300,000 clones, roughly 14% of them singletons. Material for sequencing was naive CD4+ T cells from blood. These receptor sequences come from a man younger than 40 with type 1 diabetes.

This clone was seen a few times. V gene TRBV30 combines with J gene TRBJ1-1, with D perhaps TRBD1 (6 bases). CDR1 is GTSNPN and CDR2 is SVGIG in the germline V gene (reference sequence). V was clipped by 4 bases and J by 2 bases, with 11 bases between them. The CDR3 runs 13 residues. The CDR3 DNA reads TGTGCCTGGACCAGGGGCTCAAACACTGAAGCTTTCTTT. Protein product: CAWTRGSNTEAFF.

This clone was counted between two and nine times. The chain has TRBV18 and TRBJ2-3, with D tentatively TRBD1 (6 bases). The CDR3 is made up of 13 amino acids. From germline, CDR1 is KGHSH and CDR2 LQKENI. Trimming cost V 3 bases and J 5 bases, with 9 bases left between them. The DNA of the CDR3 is TGTGCCAGCTCACCCGGACAGAAAGATACGCAGTATTTT. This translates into CASSPGQKDTQYF.

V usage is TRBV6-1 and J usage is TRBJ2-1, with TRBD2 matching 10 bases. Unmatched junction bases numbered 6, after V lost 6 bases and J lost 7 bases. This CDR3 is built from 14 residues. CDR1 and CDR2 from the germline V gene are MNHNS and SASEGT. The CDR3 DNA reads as TGTGCCAGCAGCGGTAGCGGGGGGCGTAATGAGCAGTTCTTC. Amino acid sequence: CASSGSGGRNEQFF.

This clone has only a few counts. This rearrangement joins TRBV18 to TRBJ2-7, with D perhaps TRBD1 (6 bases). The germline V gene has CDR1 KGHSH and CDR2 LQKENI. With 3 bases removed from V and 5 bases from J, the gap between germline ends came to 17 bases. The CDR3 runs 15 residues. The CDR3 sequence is CASSPDRRGVNEQYF. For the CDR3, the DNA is TGTGCCAGCTCACCGGACAGAAGGGGTGTGAACGAGCAGTACTTC. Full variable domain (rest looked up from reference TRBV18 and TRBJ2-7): NAGVMQNPRHLVRRRGQEARLRCSPMKGHSHVYWYRQLPEEGLKFMVYLQKENIIDESGMPKERFSAEFPKEGPSILRIQQVVRGDSAAYFCASSPDRRGVNEQYFGPGTRLTVT.

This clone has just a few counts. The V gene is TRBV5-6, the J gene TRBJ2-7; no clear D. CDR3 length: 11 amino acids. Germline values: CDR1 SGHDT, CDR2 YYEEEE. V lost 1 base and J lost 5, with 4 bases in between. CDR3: CASSLLDEQYF. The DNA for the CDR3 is TGTGCCAGCAGCTTGTTAGACGAGCAGTACTTC.